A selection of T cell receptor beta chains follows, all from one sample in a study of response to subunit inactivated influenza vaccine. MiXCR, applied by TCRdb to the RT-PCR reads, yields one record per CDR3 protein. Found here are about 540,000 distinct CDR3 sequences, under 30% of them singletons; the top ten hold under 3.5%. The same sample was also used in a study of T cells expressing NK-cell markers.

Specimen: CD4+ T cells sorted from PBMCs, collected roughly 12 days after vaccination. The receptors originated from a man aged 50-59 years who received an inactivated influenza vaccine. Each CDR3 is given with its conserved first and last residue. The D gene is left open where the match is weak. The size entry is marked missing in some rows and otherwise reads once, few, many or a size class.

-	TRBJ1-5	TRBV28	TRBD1	TGTGCCAGCAGCTTAGGACAGGGCGTCAATCAGCCCCAGCATTTT	CASSLGQGVNQPQHF
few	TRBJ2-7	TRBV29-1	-	TGCAGCGTTGAAGACCGCAGGGGCTACGAGCAGTACTTC	CSVEDRRGYEQYF
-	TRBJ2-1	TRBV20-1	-	TGCAGTGCTAGACGGGGGTCCGGAGGATACCATGAGCAGTTCTTC	CSARRGSGGYHEQFF
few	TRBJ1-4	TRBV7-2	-	TGTGCCAGCAGCTTAGGCTTCGGGGGGAGGGGACTGTTTTTT	CASSLGFGGRGLFF
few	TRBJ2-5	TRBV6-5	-	TGTGCCAGCAGTTACCAGGGCGGGCTACGAGAGACCCAGTACTTC	CASSYQGGLRETQYF
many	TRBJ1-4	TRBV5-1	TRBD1	TGCGCCAGCAGCTTGGGGGGACAGACTAATGAAAAACTGTTTTTT	CASSLGGQTNEKLFF
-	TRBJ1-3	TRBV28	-	TGTGCCAGCACTCCGGTCTCTGGAAACACCATATATTTT	CASTPVSGNTIYF
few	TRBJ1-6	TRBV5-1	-	TGCGCCAGCAGCTTCGACAGGATCTCCTATAATTCACCCCTCCACTTT	CASSFDRISYNSPLHF
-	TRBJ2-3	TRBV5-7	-	TGTGCCAGCAGCTTGAAGGGTTGCAGCACAGATACGCAGTATTTT	CASSLKGCSTDTQYF
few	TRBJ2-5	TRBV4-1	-	TGCGCCAGCAGCCAAGTTGCAGGAGAGACCCAGTACTTC	CASSQVAGETQYF
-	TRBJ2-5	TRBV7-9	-	TGTGCCAGCAGCAAACTAGCCGGGGAGACCCAGTACTTC	CASSKLAGETQYF
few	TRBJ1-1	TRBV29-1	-	TGCAGCGTCCTAAAAACAGGGCGCACTGAAGCTTTCTTT	CSVLKTGRTEAFF
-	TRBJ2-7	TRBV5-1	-	TGCGCCAGCAAGGCCGCGAGCTCCTACGAGCAGTACTTC	CASKAASSYEQYF
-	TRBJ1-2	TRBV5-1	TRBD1	TGCGCCAGCAGCTCCGGACAGGAGGGTTACTATGGCTACCCCTTC	CASSSGQEGYYGYPF
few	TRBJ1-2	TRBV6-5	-	TGTGCCAGCAGTTACTTTAAGGGGACTGCTGGGACGGACGGCTACACCTTC	CASSYFKGTAGTDGYTF
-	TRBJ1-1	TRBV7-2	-	TGTGCCAGCAGCTTAGGTCCCGGGGGCGGATCTGAAGCTTTCTTT	CASSLGPGGGSEAFF
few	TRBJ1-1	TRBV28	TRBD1	TGTGCCAGCCGAGGGGGCGGCCGGTCCGAAGCTTTCTTT	CASRGGGRSEAFF
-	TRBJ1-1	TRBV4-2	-	TGTGCCAGCAGCCAAGATGGGGCAGGGACGGCTTTCTTT	CASSQDGAGTAFF
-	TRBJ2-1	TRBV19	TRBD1	TGTGCCAGTAGTATAAGAGGAGGGACAGGGGGCAATGAGCAGTTCTTC	CASSIRGGTGGNEQFF
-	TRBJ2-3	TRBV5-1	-	TGCGCCAGCAGCGCTTTAGCTGATGTCGGCACAGATACGCAGTATTTT	CASSALADVGTDTQYF
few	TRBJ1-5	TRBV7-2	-	TGTGCCAGCAGCTTACCGGGGCAGAATCAGCCCCAGCATTTT	CASSLPGQNQPQHF
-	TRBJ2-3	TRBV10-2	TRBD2	TGCGCCAGCAGGGGGGGACTAGCGGGGGCCCACGATACGCAGTATTTT	CASRGGLAGAHDTQYF
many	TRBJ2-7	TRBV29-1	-	TGCAGCGTTGAAGTAGCGTCAACCTACGAGCAGTACTTC	CSVEVASTYEQYF
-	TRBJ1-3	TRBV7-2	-	TGTGCCAGCAGCTTAGCGTTCGGGGGAGGAAACACCATATATTTT	CASSLAFGGGNTIYF
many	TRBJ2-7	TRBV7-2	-	TGTGCCAGCAGCCCACAGGGCGGTTCGTCCTACGAGCAGTACTTC	CASSPQGGSSYEQYF
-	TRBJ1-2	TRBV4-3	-	TGCGCCAGCAGCCATATACAGGGATCCAACTATGGCTACACCTTC	CASSHIQGSNYGYTF
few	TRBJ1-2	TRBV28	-	TGTGCCAGCAGTTTGGCGAACCCCGGGGGGCGCGGCTATGGCTACACCTTC	CASSLANPGGRGYGYTF
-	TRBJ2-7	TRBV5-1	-	TGCGCCAGCAGCTTAGGTGAGAGCTCCTACGAGCAGTACTTC	CASSLGESSYEQYF